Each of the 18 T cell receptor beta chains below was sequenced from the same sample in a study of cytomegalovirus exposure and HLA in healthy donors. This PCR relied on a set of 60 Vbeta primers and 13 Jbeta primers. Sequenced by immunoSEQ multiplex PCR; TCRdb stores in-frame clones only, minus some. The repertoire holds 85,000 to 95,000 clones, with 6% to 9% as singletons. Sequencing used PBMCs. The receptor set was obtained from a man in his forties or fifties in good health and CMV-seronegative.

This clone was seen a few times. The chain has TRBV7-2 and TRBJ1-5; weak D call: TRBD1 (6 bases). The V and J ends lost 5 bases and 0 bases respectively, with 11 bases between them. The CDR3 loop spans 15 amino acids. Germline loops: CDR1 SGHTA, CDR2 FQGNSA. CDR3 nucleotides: TGTGCCAGCAGCGTACAGGGTTATAGCAATCAGCCCCAGCATTTT. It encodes CASSVQGYSNQPQHF.

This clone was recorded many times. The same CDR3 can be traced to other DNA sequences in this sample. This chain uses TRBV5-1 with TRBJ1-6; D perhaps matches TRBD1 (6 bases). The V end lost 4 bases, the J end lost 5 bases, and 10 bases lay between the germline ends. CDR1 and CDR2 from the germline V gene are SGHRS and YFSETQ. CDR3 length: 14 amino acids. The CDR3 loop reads CASSRSGDNSPLHF. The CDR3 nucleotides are TGCGCCAGCAGCCGGTCAGGGGATAATTCACCCCTCCACTTT.

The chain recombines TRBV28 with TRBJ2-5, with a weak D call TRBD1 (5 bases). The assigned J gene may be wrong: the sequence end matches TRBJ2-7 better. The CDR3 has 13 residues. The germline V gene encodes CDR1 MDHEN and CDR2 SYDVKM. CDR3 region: CASSLIGAYEQYF. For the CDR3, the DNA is TGTGCCAGCAGTTTAATTGGGGCGTACGAGCAGTACTTC.

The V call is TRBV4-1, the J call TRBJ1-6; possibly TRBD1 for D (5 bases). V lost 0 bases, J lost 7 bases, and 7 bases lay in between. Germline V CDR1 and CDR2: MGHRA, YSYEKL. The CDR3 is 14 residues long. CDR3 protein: CASSQEEGNSPLHF. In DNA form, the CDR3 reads TGCGCCAGCAGCCAAGAGGAGGGGAATTCACCCCTCCACTTT.

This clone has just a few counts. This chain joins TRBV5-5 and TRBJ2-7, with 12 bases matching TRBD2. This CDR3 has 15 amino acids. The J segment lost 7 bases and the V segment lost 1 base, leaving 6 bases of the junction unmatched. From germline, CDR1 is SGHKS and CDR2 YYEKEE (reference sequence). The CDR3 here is CASSLRLAGAREQYF. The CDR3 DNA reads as TGTGCCAGCAGCTTGCGACTAGCGGGAGCGAGGGAGCAGTACTTC.

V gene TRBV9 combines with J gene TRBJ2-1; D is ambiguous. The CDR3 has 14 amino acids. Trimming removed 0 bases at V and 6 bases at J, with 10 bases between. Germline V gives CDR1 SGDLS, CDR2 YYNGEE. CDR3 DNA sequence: TGTGCCAGCAGCGTAGATTCTAGTGGCAATGAGCAGTTCTTC. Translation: CASSVDSSGNEQFF.

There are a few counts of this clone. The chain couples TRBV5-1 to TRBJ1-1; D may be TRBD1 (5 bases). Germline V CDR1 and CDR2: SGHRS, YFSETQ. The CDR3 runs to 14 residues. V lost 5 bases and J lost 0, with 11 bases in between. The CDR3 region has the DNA TGCGCCAGCAGAATCGGACAATTGAACACTGAAGCTTTCTTT. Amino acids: CASRIGQLNTEAFF.

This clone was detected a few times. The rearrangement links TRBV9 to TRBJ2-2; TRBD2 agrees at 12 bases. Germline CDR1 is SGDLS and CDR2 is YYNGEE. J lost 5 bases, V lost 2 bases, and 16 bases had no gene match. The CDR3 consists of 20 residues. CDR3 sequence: CASSVTPGGQTSGSTGELFF. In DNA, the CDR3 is TGTGCCAGCAGCGTGACCCCAGGGGGCCAGACTAGCGGGAGTACCGGGGAGCTGTTTTTT.

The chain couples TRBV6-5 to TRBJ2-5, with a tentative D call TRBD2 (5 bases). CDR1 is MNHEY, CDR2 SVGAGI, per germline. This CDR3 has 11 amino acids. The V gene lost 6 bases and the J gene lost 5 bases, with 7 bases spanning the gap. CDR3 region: CASSRGETQYF. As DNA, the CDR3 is TGTGCCAGCAGCCGAGGGGAGACCCAGTACTTC.

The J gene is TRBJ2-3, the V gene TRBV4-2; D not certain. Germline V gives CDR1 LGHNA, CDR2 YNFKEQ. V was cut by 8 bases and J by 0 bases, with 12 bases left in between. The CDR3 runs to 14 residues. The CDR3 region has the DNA TGTGCCAGCGGGTACTGGCGGAGCACAGATACGCAGTATTTT. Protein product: CASGYWRSTDTQYF.

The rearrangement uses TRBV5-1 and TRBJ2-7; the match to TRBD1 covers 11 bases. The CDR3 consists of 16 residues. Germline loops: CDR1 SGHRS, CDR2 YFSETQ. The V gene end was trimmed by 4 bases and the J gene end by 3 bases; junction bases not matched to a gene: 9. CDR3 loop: CASSTGGTGGGYEQYF. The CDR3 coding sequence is TGCGCCAGCAGCACCGGGGGGACAGGGGGTGGCTACGAGCAGTACTTC.

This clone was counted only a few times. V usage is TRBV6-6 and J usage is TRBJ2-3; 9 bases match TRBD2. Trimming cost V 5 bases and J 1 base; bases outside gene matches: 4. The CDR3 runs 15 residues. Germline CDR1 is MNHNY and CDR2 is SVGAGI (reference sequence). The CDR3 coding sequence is TGTGCCAGCAGTCTAGCGGGACGCCGCACAGATACGCAGTATTTT. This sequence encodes CASSLAGRRTDTQYF.

Written as DNA, the CDR3 is TGTGCCAGCAGCTGGGCCTTCTCCCCCTACGAGCAGTACTTC. Its translation: CASSWAFSPYEQYF. The rearrangement links TRBV5-4 to TRBJ2-7; D not certain. The germline V and J ends were trimmed by 3 bases and 2 bases, with 12 bases remaining between them. The CDR3 runs 14 residues. Germline loops: CDR1 SGHNT, CDR2 YYREEE (reference sequence). Using reference TRBV5-4 and TRBJ2-7 for the parts outside the CDR3, the full variable domain is ETGVTQSPTHLIKTRGQQVTLRCSSQSGHNTVSWYQQALGQGPQFIFQYYREEENGRGNFPPRFSGLQFPNYSSELNVNALELDDSALYLCASSWAFSPYEQYFGPGTRLTVT.

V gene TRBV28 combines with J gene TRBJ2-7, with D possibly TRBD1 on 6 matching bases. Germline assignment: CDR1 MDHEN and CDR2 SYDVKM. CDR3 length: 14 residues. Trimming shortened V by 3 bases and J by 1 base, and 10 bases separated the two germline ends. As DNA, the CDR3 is TGTGCCAGCAGTTTGGGACATATTTCCTACGAGCAGTACTTC. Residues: CASSLGHISYEQYF.

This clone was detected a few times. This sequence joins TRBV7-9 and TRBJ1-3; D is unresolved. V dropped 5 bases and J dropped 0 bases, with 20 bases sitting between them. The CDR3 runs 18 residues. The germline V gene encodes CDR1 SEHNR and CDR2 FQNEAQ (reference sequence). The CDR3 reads CASSLNLLAGRSGNTIYF. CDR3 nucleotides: TGTGCCAGCAGCCTAAACCTCCTGGCGGGCCGCTCTGGAAACACCATATATTTT.

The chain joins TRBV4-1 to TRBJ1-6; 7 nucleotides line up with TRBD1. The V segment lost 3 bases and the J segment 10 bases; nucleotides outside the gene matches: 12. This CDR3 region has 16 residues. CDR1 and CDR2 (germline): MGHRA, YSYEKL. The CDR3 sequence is CASSHRRPGGISPLHF. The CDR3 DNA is TGCGCCAGCAGCCATCGCCGGCCAGGGGGTATCTCACCCCTCCACTTT.

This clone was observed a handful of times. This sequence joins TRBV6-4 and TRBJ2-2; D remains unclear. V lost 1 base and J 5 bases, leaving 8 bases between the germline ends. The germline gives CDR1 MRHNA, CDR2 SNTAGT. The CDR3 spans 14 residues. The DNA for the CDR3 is TGTGCCAGCAGTGACTATCCCGAGACCGGGGAGCTGTTTTTT. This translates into CASSDYPETGELFF.

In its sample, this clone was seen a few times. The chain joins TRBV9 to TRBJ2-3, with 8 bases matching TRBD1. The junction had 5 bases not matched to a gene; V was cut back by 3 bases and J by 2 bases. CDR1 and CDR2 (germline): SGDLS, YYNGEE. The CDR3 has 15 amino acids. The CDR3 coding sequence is TGTGCCAGCAGCGGACAGGGGTTGCACACAGATACGCAGTATTTT. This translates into CASSGQGLHTDTQYF.